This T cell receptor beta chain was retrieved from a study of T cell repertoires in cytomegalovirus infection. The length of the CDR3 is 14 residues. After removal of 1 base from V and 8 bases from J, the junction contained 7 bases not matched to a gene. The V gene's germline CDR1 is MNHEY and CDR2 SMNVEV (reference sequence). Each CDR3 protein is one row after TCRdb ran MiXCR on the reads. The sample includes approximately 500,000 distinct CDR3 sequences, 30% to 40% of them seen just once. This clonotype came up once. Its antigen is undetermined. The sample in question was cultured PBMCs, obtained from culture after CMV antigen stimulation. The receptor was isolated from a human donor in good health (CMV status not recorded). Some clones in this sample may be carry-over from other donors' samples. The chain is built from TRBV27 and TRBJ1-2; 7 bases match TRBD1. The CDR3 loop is CASSLFEGAPGYTF. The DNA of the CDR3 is TGTGCCAGCAGTTTATTCGAGGGGGCGCCGGGCTACACCTTC.